These T cell receptor beta chains were read from a single sample in a study of T-cell reconstitution after alpha-beta-depleted transplantation in children. TCRdb reprocessed the PCR reads via MiXCR and lists one record per CDR3 protein. Found here are 450,000 to 600,000 distinct CDR3 sequences, approximately 20% of them singletons; the top ten hold roughly 3.3%. This specimen consisted of PBMCs from the stem cell graft donor, obtained from the stem cell graft. These receptors were collected from a human donor who donated a stem cell graft to a child with acute lymphoblastic leukemia. Each CDR3 is given with its conserved first and last residue. D genes are given only for firm matches. The size field is filled for only some rows; it gives once, few, many or a size class.

>few|TRBJ1-2|TRBV5-1|.
TGCGCCAGCAGCTTGGAAGCAGGGCCATATGGCTACACCTTC
CASSLEAGPYGYTF
>few|TRBJ1-1|TRBV20-1|.
TGCAGTGCCATATCGTTTTTGGGGGGAGGGAACACTGAAGCTTTCTTT
CSAISFLGGGNTEAFF
>few|TRBJ2-1|TRBV7-6|.
TGTGCCAGCAGCAAAAACCTAGATTACAATGAGCAGTTCTTC
CASSKNLDYNEQFF
>few|TRBJ2-1|TRBV7-2|TRBD1
TGTGCCAGCAGCTTAGGTATCGGGACAGGGACGTTCTTC
CASSLGIGTGTFF
>few|TRBJ2-7|TRBV2|.
TGTGCCAGCAGCCTTCCTCCGGGACACACCTACGAGCAGTACTTC
CASSLPPGHTYEQYF
>.|TRBJ2-7|TRBV7-8|.
TGTGCCAGCAGCTTAGCCAGGGGGGAGGGAGCCTACGAGCAGTACTTC
CASSLARGEGAYEQYF
>.|TRBJ1-3|TRBV5-1|TRBD1
TGCGCCAGCAGCCCGGACAGGGGGGCTTCTGGAAACACCATATATTTT
CASSPDRGASGNTIYF
>.|TRBJ2-1|TRBV12-3/TRBV12-4|TRBD2
TGTGCCAGCAGTCCACCGGGGACTAGCGGGTACAATGAGCAGTTCTTC
CASSPPGTSGYNEQFF
>few|TRBJ1-6|TRBV12-3/TRBV12-4|.
TGTGCCAGCAGTTTCCCTACTCGGTCCTTTAATTCACCCCTCCACTTT
CASSFPTRSFNSPLHF
>few|TRBJ2-1|TRBV12-3/TRBV12-4|.
TGTGCCAGCAGTTATCCTTTAAGCTCCTACAATGAGCAGTTCTTC
CASSYPLSSYNEQFF
>few|TRBJ1-1|TRBV7-9|.
TGTGCCAGCAGCTCATCCCATCTCGACGCGGACACTGAAGCTTTCTTT
CASSSSHLDADTEAFF
>few|TRBJ1-6|TRBV19|TRBD1
TGTGCCAGTAGTAGCGGGACAGTCGGGAATTCACCCCTCCACTTT
CASSSGTVGNSPLHF
>few|TRBJ2-4|TRBV6-5|.
TGTGCCAGCAGTGACTCGGGGAGAGCCAAAAACATTCAGTACTTC
CASSDSGRAKNIQYF
>many|TRBJ1-1|TRBV4-1|.
TGCGCCAGCAGCCAAGCCGGCGGATTATTTCTGGGCACTGAAGCTTTCTTT
CASSQAGGLFLGTEAFF
>many|TRBJ2-3|TRBV4-1|.
TGCGCCAGCAGCCAAGATCCGGCAGGCACTAGCACAGATACGCAGTATTTT
CASSQDPAGTSTDTQYF
>.|TRBJ2-7|TRBV9|.
TGTGCCAGCAGCGTAGGGGGCCGGGACGAGCAGTACTTC
CASSVGGRDEQYF
>.|TRBJ2-1|TRBV15|.
TGTGCCACCAGCAGAGATCACGATAGCTCCTACAATGAGCAGTTCTTC
CATSRDHDSSYNEQFF
>few|TRBJ2-2|TRBV4-1|.
TGCGCCAGCAGCCAGGGGCGGGGGAACACCGGGGAGCTGTTTTTT
CASSQGRGNTGELFF
>.|TRBJ2-2|TRBV12-3/TRBV12-4|.
TGTGCCAGCAGGGGGACGGGGACCACCGGGGAGCTGTTTTTT
CASRGTGTTGELFF
>few|TRBJ2-7|TRBV5-5|TRBD1
TGTGCCAGCAGCGAGTCGGGACAGGCCAGCTACGAGCAGTACTTC
CASSESGQASYEQYF
>many|TRBJ2-5|TRBV13|TRBD2
TGTGCCAGCAGCCTAGGGCTAGCGGGAGCAGAGACCCAGTACTTC
CASSLGLAGAETQYF
>.|TRBJ2-5|TRBV3-1|.
TGTGCCAGCAGCCAGGGTAGCGGAGGAAAGAGAACCCAGTACTTC
CASSQGSGGKRTQYF
>few|TRBJ2-3|TRBV10-3|TRBD1
TGTGCCATCAGCTCACCGGGACAGGGGGCGATAGATACGCAGTATTTT
CAISSPGQGAIDTQYF
>few|TRBJ2-1|TRBV27|TRBD2
TGTGCCAGCAGTTCTCCGGGGACTAGCGCGGACAATGAGCAGTTCTTC
CASSSPGTSADNEQFF
>.|TRBJ2-1|TRBV2|TRBD2
TGTGCCAGCAGTGATCCCGGGAGGCGTATTGAGCAGTTCTTC
CASSDPGRRIEQFF
>.|TRBJ2-3|TRBV24-1|.
TGTGCCACCAGTGGTGGCGGGAGCACAGATACGCAGTATTTT
CATSGGGSTDTQYF
>few|TRBJ2-1|TRBV18|.
TGTGCCAGCTCCCCTAACCTGGACTACTACTTCAATGAGCAGTTCTTC
CASSPNLDYYFNEQFF
>.|TRBJ1-2|TRBV6-6|.
TGTGCCAGCAGTTATGTAGCGAACTATGGCTACACCTTC
CASSYVANYGYTF
>.|TRBJ2-2|TRBV28|.
TGTGCCAGCACCCTGATGGTCGCGAACACCGGGGAGCTGTTTTTT
CASTLMVANTGELFF
>many|TRBJ2-5|TRBV7-6|TRBD2
TGTGCCAGCAGCATAAGACTAGCGGGGGAGACCCAGTACTTC
CASSIRLAGETQYF
>.|TRBJ2-3|TRBV20-1|.
TGCAGTGCTGATTACTTGAGTACGCAGTATTTT
CSADYLSTQYF
>.|TRBJ2-5|TRBV20-1|.
TGCAGTGCTAGTCAGGCGGAGACCCAGTACTTC
CSASQAETQYF
>.|TRBJ2-1|TRBV5-5|.
TGTGCCAGCAGCTGGGGAGGAGGGTATGAGCAGTTCTTC
CASSWGGGYEQFF
>.|TRBJ2-7|TRBV4-1|.
TGCGCCAGCAGCCAAGAATTCCCGGACAGCCCCAACTACGAGCAGTACTTC
CASSQEFPDSPNYEQYF
>many|TRBJ2-5|TRBV20-1|.
TGCAGTGCTAGAGATCTAGGAAGGGGCCAGACCCAGTACTTC
CSARDLGRGQTQYF
>.|TRBJ2-7|TRBV4-2|TRBD2
TGTGCCAGCAGCCGGACCGGACTAGCGGTCTACTCCTACGAGCAGTACTTC
CASSRTGLAVYSYEQYF
>.|TRBJ2-7|TRBV29-1|.
TGCAGCGTTGAAGGTCAAAGGGCCTACGAGCAGTACTTC
CSVEGQRAYEQYF
>.|TRBJ1-4|TRBV21-1|.
TGTGCCAGCAGCAAGAATGAATTGTTTTTT
CASSKNELFF
>few|TRBJ2-5|TRBV6-1|.
TGTGCCAGCAGCTTGGACGGTATCCAAGAGACCCAGTACTTC
CASSLDGIQETQYF
>.|TRBJ1-5|TRBV19|.
TGTGCCAGTAGTATCACCGATAGCAATCAGCCCCAGCATTTT
CASSITDSNQPQHF
>few|TRBJ2-7|TRBV6-5|TRBD2
TGTGCCAGCAGTTACTCCTTAGCGGGATCAAAGGGCTACGAGCAGTACTTC
CASSYSLAGSKGYEQYF
>.|TRBJ1-3|TRBV12-3/TRBV12-4|.
TGTGCCAGCGCACAAGGCCAGGGGTCTGGAAACACCATATATTTT
CASAQGQGSGNTIYF
>few|TRBJ2-1|TRBV5-1|TRBD2
TGCGCCAGCAGCTTGGAAGGACTAGCGGATATTCTTTCGGGATATGGTGAGCAGTTCTTC
CASSLEGLADILSGYGEQFF
>.|TRBJ2-1|TRBV28|.
TGTGCCATGGGCCCCGGGGGCCCCTACAATGAGCAGTTCTTC
CAMGPGGPYNEQFF